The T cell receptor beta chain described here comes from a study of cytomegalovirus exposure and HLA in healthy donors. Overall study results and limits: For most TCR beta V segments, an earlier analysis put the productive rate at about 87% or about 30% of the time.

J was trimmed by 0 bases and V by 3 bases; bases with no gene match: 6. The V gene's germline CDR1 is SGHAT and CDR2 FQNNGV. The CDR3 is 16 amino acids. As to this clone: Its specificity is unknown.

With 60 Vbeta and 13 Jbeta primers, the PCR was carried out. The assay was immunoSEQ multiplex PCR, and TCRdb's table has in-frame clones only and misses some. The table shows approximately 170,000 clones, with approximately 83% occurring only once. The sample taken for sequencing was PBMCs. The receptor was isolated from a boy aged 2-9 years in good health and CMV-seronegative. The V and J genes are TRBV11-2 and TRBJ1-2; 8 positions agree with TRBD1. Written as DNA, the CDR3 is TGTGCCAGCAGCTTTAGAGCAGGGGGCCCTAACTATGGCTACACCTTC. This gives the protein CASSFRAGGPNYGYTF.